This T cell receptor beta chain emerged from a study of T cell responses to AZD1222 COVID-19 vaccine. Study at large: Second doses that came at about 4 or about 12 weeks were put together.

Study observations and caveats: Receipt of two AZD1222 doses was followed by a rise in Spike-specific TCR breadth and depth. Females made up more of the donors, who were largely white British, and clonal diversity may have come out too low.

As to this clone: As yet, its antigen is unknown.

From germline, CDR1 is SEHNR and CDR2 FQNEAQ (reference sequence). The CDR3 has 15 residues. With V trimmed by 5 bases and J by 5 bases, 11 bases remained unmatched. The method was immunoSEQ multiplex PCR; TCRdb's version includes in-frame clones alone and lacks a portion of them. Among roughly 170,000 clones listed, roughly 90% were seen once. This TCR came from an adult in good health. The V and J genes are TRBV7-9 and TRBJ2-5, with 7 bases identical to TRBD2. Sequenced material: peripheral blood, taken on day 0 of AZD1222 vaccination. CDR3 region: CASSPQPGGRETQYF. The CDR3 bases are TGTGCCAGCAGCCCCCAGCCGGGAGGTCGGGAGACCCAGTACTTC.